The 20 T cell receptor beta chains below were found in one sample sequenced in a study of blood T cell repertoires in COVID-19. The method was immunoSEQ multiplex PCR; TCRdb's version includes in-frame clones alone and lacks a portion of them. The repertoire holds 290,000 or so clones, 87% seen once, with roughly 2.1% in the top ten. Material: peripheral blood. The receptors were sampled from a young man with active or convalescent COVID-19.

This clone was found once. This chain joins TRBV5-4 and TRBJ2-7, with a possible D match to TRBD2 (5 bases). Trimming pared 5 bases from V and 1 base from J, leaving 13 bases between. The V gene's germline CDR1 is SGHNT and CDR2 YYREEE (reference sequence). This CDR3 region has 14 residues. CDR3 region: CASRLGTASYEQYF. DNA of the CDR3: TGTGCCAGCAGACTAGGAACAGCGTCCTACGAGCAGTACTTC.

CDR3 sequence: CASSFRGRTAQYF. Written as DNA, the CDR3 is TGTGCCAGCAGTTTCCGGGGGAGGACGGCTCAGTACTTC. The genes are TRBV27 and TRBJ2-5, with D possibly being TRBD2 (6 bases). The CDR3 has 13 amino acids. The germline V gene encodes CDR1 MNHEY and CDR2 SMNVEV (reference sequence). Trimming stripped 3 bases from V and 11 bases from J, with 16 bases between.

V and J are TRBV7-6 and TRBJ1-3; TRBD1 might be the D (6 bases). The CDR3 is made up of 16 amino acids. Germline values: CDR1 SGHVS, CDR2 FNYEAQ. Trimming took off 5 bases at V and 6 bases at J, with 20 bases between the two ends. For the CDR3, the DNA is TGTGCCAGCAGCCCAAGGGGGGGGAGGGTAAAAAACACCATATATTTT. This gives the protein CASSPRGGRVKNTIYF.

This clone appeared a single time. J is TRBJ2-1 and V is TRBV19; tentatively, D is TRBD2 (6 bases). This CDR3 is built from 15 residues. The germline gives CDR1 LNHDA, CDR2 SQIVND (reference sequence). V was clipped by 5 bases and J by 4 bases, with 15 bases between them. The CDR3 region is CASSPVLAPYNEQFF. The CDR3, as DNA: TGTGCCAGTAGTCCTGTACTAGCCCCTTACAATGAGCAGTTCTTC.

The chain employs TRBV18 and TRBJ2-1; the D is unclear. CDR1 and CDR2 from the germline V gene are KGHSH and LQKENI. V was pared by 3 bases and J by 9 bases, with 12 bases between. This CDR3 is built from 13 residues. CDR3 DNA: TGTGCCAGCTCACCGAGATTAATGGTTGAGCAGTTCTTC. Its translation: CASSPRLMVEQFF.

The rearrangement joins TRBV18 to TRBJ1-3; D ambiguous. Trimming stripped 6 bases from V and 0 bases from J, with 18 bases between. The CDR3 covers 17 residues. Germline values: CDR1 KGHSH, CDR2 LQKENI. The CDR3 sequence: CASSPGIPALSGNTIYF. DNA of the CDR3: TGTGCCAGCTCCCCCGGGATTCCAGCGCTCTCTGGAAACACCATATATTTT.

This chain links TRBV28 with TRBJ2-3; TRBD1 might be the D (5 bases). CDR1 and CDR2 (germline): MDHEN, SYDVKM. The CDR3 is 13 amino acids. V lost 5 bases to trimming and J lost 4 bases, with 10 bases between them. CDR3 in amino acids: CASSQQGPDTQYF. CDR3 DNA: TGTGCCAGCAGTCAGCAGGGCCCAGATACGCAGTATTTT.

This chain connects TRBV28 to TRBJ1-5; D is unclear. The CDR3 is 14 amino acids. Trimming pared 3 bases from V and 8 bases from J, leaving 14 bases between. Germline V lookup: CDR1 MDHEN, CDR2 SYDVKM. CDR3 sequence: CASSLLNRVEPQHF. In DNA form, the CDR3 reads TGTGCCAGCAGTTTGCTCAACCGGGTTGAGCCCCAGCATTTT.

This clone was recorded only once. CDR3 nucleotide sequence: TGTGCCAGCAGCCCCACTCGCCTGTCTGGAAACACCATATATTTT. Its translation: CASSPTRLSGNTIYF. The chain combines TRBV5-5 with TRBJ1-3; no reliable D call. CDR1 is SGHKS, CDR2 YYEKEE, per germline (reference sequence). The CDR3 runs to 15 residues. V lost 4 bases and J 1 base, leaving 12 bases between the germline ends.

The chain has TRBV7-2 and TRBJ1-6, with 8 bases lining up with TRBD1. Germline CDR1 and CDR2: SGHTA and FQGNSA. The CDR3 has 15 amino acids. Germline trimming cut 2 bases from V and 6 bases from J; bases unmatched to any gene: 3. CDR3 amino acids: CASSLQGASNSPLHF. The CDR3 region has the DNA TGTGCCAGCAGCTTACAGGGGGCGAGTAATTCACCCCTCCACTTT.

The V gene is TRBV29-1, the J gene TRBJ1-2; D is unclear. The CDR3 consists of 11 residues. V shed 2 bases and J shed 5 bases, with 6 bases lying between them. CDR1 is SQVTM, CDR2 ANQGSEA, per germline. The CDR3 protein is CSVEMRYGYTF. The DNA of the CDR3 is TGCAGCGTTGAAATGCGGTATGGCTACACCTTC.

The chain joins TRBV7-8 to TRBJ1-4; tentative D call: TRBD1 (6 bases). V was pared by 5 bases and J by 0 bases, with 16 bases between. Germline values: CDR1 SGHVS, CDR2 FQNEAQ. The CDR3 contains 17 residues. CDR3 region: CASSHRLGTTTNEKLFF. DNA for the CDR3: TGTGCCAGCAGCCACCGTCTTGGGACAACAACTAATGAAAAACTGTTTTTT.

The chain uses TRBV5-4 and TRBJ2-7; D remains ambiguous. Looked up from germline, CDR1 is SGHNT and CDR2 is YYREEE (reference sequence). Trimming shortened V by 0 bases and J by 6 bases, and 16 bases separated the two germline ends. This CDR3 region has 15 residues. As DNA, the CDR3 is TGTGCCAGCAGCTTGGAGGTCCGCGGAGTTGGCGAGCAGTACTTC. Amino acids: CASSLEVRGVGEQYF.

The chain uses TRBV27 and TRBJ1-1, with 10 positions matching TRBD1. The CDR3 runs 12 residues. Germline V gives CDR1 MNHEY, CDR2 SMNVEV (reference sequence). V dropped 6 bases and J dropped 10; count of bases not matched to a gene: 5. The CDR3 is CASSDRGLSAFF. In DNA form, the CDR3 reads TGTGCCAGCAGCGACAGGGGGCTTTCAGCTTTCTTT.

The chain carries TRBV9 and TRBJ2-7; TRBD1 matches at 8 bases. This CDR3 comprises 14 residues. V shed 4 bases and J 6 bases; nucleotides not matched to a gene: 9. Germline lookup yields CDR1 SGDLS and CDR2 YYNGEE. The CDR3 bases are TGTGCCAGCAGCCCCCAGACAGGGGAAGGCGAGCAGTACTTC. This encodes CASSPQTGEGEQYF.

The rearrangement joins TRBV5-1 to TRBJ1-3; 8 nucleotides align to TRBD1. Germline values: CDR1 SGHRS, CDR2 YFSETQ. Trimming cost V 2 bases and J 3 bases; bases outside gene matches: 10. This CDR3 spans 17 amino acids. The CDR3 DNA reads as TGCGCCAGCAGCTTCGGACCGGGTACAGGGGGTGGAAACACCATATATTTT. Translated, it gives CASSFGPGTGGGNTIYF.

A note on this clone: The same CDR3 also results from other DNA sequences found in this sample. The V and J genes are TRBV18 and TRBJ2-7; a possible D gene is TRBD1 (6 bases). Between the trimmed V and J ends, which lost 3 bases and 0 bases, there was a span of 12 bases. Per germline, CDR1 KGHSH and CDR2 LQKENI. CDR3 length: 15 residues. The CDR3 region is CASSPRQASSYEQYF. CDR3 DNA sequence: TGTGCCAGCTCACCTCGACAGGCGAGCTCCTACGAGCAGTACTTC.

The V gene is TRBV4-1, the J gene TRBJ2-3, with 7 bases identical to TRBD1. Germline trimming cut 3 bases from V and 6 bases from J; bases unmatched to any gene: 15. The CDR3 has 17 amino acids. CDR1 and CDR2 from the germline V gene are MGHRA and YSYEKL. The DNA of the CDR3 is TGCGCCAGCAGCCAGTTACGAAGGGGGCGAAGTGGGGATACGCAGTATTTT. Residues: CASSQLRRGRSGDTQYF.

The chain links TRBV29-1 to TRBJ1-2; possible D gene TRBD1, 6 bases. Trimming removed 4 bases from V and 1 base from J, with 19 bases in between. Germline V gene lookup returns CDR1 SQVTM and CDR2 ANQGSEA. CDR3 length equals 16 residues. Written as DNA, the CDR3 is TGCAGCGTTGCTTTGACAGGAGGCCTCGTTAACTATGGCTACACCTTC. Encoded protein: CSVALTGGLVNYGYTF.

The rearrangement joins TRBV27 to TRBJ1-2; TRBD1 is a possible D gene (5 bases). The length of the CDR3 is 14 residues. The germline gives CDR1 MNHEY, CDR2 SMNVEV (reference sequence). V was clipped by 0 bases and J by 1 base, with 6 bases between them. CDR3 residues: CASSLSGGNYGYTF. The CDR3 DNA sequence: TGTGCCAGCAGTTTATCGGGGGGTAACTATGGCTACACCTTC.